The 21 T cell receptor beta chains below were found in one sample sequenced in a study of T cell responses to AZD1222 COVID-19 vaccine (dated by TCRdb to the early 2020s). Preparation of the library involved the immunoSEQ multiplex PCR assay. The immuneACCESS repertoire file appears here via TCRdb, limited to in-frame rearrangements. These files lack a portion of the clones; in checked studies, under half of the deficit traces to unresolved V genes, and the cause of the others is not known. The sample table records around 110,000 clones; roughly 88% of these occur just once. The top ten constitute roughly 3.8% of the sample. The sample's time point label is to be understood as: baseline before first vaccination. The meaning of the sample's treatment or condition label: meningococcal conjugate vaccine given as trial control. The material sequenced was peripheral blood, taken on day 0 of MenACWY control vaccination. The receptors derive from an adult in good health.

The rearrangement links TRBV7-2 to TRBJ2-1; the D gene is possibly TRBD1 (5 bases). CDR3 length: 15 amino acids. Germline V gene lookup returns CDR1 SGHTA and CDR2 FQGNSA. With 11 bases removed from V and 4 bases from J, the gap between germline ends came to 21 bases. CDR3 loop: CAATRTGPPYNEQFF. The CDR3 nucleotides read TGTGCCGCGACCAGAACAGGCCCCCCTTACAATGAGCAGTTCTTC.

In DNA form, the CDR3 reads TGTGCCAGTAGTACTCCTCCGGGACTCGGGACTGAAGCTTTCTTT. Translation gives CASSTPPGLGTEAFF. The gene calls are TRBV19 and TRBJ1-1; D may be TRBD1 (5 bases). The V end was cut by 4 bases, the J end by 5 bases, with 17 bases between. The germline gives CDR1 LNHDA, CDR2 SQIVND (reference sequence). The CDR3 is 15 amino acids.

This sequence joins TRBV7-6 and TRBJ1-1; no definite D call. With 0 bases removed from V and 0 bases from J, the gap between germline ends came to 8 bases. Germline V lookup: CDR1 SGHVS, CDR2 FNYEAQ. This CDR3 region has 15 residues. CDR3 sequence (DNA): TGTGCCAGCAGCTTAGCGCCCGACATGAACACTGAAGCTTTCTTT. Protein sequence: CASSLAPDMNTEAFF.

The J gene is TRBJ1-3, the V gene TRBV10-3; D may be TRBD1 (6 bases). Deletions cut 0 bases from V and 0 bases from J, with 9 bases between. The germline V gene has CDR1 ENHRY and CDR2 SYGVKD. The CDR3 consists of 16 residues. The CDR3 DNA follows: TGTGCCATCAGTGAGTCAGGGGGAGGCTCTGGAAACACCATATATTTT. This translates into CAISESGGGSGNTIYF.

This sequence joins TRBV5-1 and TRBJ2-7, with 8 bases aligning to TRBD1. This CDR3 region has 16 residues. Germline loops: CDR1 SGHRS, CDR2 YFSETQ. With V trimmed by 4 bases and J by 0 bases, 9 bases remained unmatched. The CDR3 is CASSTYDRGRSYEQYF. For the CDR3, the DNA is TGCGCCAGCAGCACCTACGACAGGGGCCGCTCCTACGAGCAGTACTTC.

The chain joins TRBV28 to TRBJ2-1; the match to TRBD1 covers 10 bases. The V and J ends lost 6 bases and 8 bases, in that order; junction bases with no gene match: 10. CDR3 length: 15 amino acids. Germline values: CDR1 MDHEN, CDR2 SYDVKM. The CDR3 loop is CASRPGQGGYHEQFF. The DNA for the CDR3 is TGTGCCAGCAGGCCCGGACAGGGGGGCTATCATGAGCAGTTCTTC.

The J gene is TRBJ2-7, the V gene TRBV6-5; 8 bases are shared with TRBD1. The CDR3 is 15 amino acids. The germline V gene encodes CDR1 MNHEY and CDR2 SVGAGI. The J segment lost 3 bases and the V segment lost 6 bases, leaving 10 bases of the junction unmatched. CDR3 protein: CASRRTGSSFYEQYF. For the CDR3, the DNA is TGTGCCAGCAGGAGGACAGGGTCGAGCTTCTACGAGCAGTACTTC.

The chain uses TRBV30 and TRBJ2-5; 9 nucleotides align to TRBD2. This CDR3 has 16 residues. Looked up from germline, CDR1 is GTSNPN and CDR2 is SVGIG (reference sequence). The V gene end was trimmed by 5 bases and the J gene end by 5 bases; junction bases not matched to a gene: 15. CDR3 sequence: CAWRLAGTTMGETQYF. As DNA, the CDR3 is TGTGCCTGGCGGCTAGCGGGGACTACAATGGGGGAGACCCAGTACTTC.

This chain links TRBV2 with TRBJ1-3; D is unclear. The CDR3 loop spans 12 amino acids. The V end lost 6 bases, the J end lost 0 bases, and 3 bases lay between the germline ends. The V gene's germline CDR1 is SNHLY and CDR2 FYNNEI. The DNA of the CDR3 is TGTGCCAGCAGCTTCTCTGGAAACACCATATATTTT. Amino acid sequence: CASSFSGNTIYF.

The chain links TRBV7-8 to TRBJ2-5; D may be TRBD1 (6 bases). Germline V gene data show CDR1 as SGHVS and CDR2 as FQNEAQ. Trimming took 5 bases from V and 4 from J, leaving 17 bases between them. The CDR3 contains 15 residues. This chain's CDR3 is CASSTKGQFGETQYF. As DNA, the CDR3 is TGTGCCAGCAGCACAAAAGGACAGTTCGGAGAGACCCAGTACTTC.

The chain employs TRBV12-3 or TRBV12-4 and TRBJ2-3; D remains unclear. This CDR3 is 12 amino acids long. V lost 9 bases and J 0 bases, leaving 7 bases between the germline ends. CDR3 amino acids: CASRESTDTQYF. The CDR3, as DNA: TGTGCCAGTCGAGAGAGCACAGATACGCAGTATTTT.

CDR3 bases: TGTGCCAGCAGAATTGTCCGGGGGGCGGGCGAAAAACTGTTTTTT. It codes for CASRIVRGAGEKLFF. The gene calls are TRBV28 and TRBJ1-4, with a possible D match to TRBD1 (6 bases). The V end was cut by 6 bases, the J end by 8 bases, with 19 bases between. CDR1 and CDR2 from the germline V gene are MDHEN and SYDVKM. CDR3 length equals 15 residues.

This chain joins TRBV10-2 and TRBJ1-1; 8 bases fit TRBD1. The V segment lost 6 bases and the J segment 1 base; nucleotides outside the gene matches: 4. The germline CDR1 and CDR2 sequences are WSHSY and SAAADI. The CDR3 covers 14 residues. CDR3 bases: TGCGCCAGCAGGGACAGGGTTGGGAACACTGAAGCTTTCTTT. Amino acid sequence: CASRDRVGNTEAFF.

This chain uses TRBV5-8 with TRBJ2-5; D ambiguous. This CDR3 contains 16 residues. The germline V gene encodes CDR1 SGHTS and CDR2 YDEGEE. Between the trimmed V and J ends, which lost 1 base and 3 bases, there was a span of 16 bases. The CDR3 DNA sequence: TGTGCCAGCAGCTTGTACACCGCTGGGAAGAAAGAGACCCAGTACTTC. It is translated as CASSLYTAGKKETQYF. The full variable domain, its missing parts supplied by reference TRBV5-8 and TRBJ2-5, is EAGVTQSPTHLIKTRGQQATLRCSPISGHTSVYWYQQALGLGLQFLLWYDEGEERNRGNFPPRFSGRQFPNYSSELNVNALELEDSALYLCASSLYTAGKKETQYFGPGTRLLVL.

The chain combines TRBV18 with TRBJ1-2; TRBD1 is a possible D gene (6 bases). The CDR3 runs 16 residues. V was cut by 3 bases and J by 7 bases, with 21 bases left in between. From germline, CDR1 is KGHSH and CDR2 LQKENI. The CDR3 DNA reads TGTGCCAGCTCACCCCGACAGGAGACCTACTTGAGTGGCTACACCTTC. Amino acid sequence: CASSPRQETYLSGYTF.

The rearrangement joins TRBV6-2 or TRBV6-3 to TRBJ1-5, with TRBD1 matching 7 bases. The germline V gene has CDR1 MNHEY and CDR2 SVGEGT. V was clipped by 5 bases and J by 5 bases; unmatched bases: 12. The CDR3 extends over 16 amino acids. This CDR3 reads CASSGTYRGRDQPQHF. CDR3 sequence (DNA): TGTGCCAGCAGTGGAACCTACAGGGGTAGGGATCAGCCCCAGCATTTT.

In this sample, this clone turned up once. CDR3 coding DNA: TGTGCCAGCAGCCGGGACAGGGCGGGCAATCAGCCCCAGCATTTT. Translation: CASSRDRAGNQPQHF. The rearrangement links TRBV7-2 to TRBJ1-5; 9 nucleotides align to TRBD1. Germline CDR1 is SGHTA and CDR2 is FQGNSA. The ends lost 5 bases at V and 2 bases at J; junction bases unmatched: 4. CDR3 length: 15 residues.

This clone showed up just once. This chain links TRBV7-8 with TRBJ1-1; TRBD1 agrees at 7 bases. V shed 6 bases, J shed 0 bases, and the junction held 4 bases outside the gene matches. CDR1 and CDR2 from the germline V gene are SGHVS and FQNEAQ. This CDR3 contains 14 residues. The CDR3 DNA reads TGTGCCAGCAGGATACAGGGGATGAACACTGAAGCTTTCTTT. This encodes CASRIQGMNTEAFF.

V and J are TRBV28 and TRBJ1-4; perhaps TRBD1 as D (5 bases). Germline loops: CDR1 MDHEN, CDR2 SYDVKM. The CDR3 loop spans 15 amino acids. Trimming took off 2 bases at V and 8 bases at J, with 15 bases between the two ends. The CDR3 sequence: CASSLGGAGGEKLFF. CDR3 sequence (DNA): TGTGCCAGCAGTTTAGGAGGCGCGGGGGGAGAAAAACTGTTTTTT.

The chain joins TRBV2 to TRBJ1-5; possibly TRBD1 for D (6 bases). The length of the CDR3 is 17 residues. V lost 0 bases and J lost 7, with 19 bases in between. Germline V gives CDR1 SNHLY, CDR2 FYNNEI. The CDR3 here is CASSEALRGAQGQPQHF. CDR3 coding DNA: TGTGCCAGCAGTGAAGCGCTTCGGGGGGCGCAGGGGCAGCCCCAGCATTTT.

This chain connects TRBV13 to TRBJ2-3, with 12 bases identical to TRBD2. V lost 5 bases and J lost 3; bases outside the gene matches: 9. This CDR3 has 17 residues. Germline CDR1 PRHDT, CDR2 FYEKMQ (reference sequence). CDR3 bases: TGTGCCAGCAGCGACTCATCTAGCGGGGGGGCGACAGATACGCAGTATTTT. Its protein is CASSDSSSGGATDTQYF.